The clone carrying this T cell receptor beta chain was picked up many times. There were TCR beta CDR3 regions amplified from RNA transcripts. With the HTBI primer set, the TCR CDR3 went through a first round of RT-PCR. TCRdb used MiXCR to reprocess the multiplex PCR reads, holding one entry per CDR3 protein. This table holds approximately 710,000 distinct CDR3 sequences, around 16% found once. This entry belongs to a study of T cells in Graves' hyperthyroidism and ophthalmopathy. For the study at large: Peripheral blood draws took place at initial diagnosis, ahead of any treatment.

Patients aged 18 to 65 had newly diagnosed hyperthyroidism lasting under 2 months. The authors took PBMCs from 10 ml fresh peripheral blood. Germline loops: CDR1 LNHDA, CDR2 SQIVND (reference sequence). V dropped 3 bases and J dropped 0; count of bases not matched to a gene: 3. The CDR3 spans 15 residues. The sequence derives from a man aged 45 to 65 with Graves' hyperthyroidism. The sample comprised blood. This chain uses TRBV19 with TRBJ2-7; TRBD1 agrees at 9 bases. In DNA, the CDR3 is TGTGCCAGTAGTATTACAGGGGGCAGCTCCTACGAGCAGTACTTC. Amino acid sequence: CASSITGGSSYEQYF.